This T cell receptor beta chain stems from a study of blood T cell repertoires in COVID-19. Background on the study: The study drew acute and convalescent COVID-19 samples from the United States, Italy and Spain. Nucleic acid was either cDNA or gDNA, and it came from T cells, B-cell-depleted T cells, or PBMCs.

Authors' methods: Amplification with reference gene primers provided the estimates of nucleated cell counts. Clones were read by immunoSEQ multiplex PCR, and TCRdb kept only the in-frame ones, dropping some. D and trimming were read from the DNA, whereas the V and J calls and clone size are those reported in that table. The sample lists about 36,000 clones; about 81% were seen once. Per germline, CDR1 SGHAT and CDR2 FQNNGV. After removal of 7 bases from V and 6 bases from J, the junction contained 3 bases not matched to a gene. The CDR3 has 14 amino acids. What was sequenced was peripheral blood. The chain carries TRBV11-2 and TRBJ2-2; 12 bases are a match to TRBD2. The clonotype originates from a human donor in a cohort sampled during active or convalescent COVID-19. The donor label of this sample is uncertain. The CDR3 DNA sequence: TGTGCCAGCAAGACTAGCGGGAGACCCGGGGAGCTGTTTTTT. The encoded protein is CASKTSGRPGELFF.